This TCR beta chain was recorded in a study of blood T cell repertoires in COVID-19. Study details: Sites in the United States, Italy and Spain provided acute and convalescent COVID-19 samples. In each case, the material was cDNA or gDNA derived from T cells, B-cell-depleted T cells, or PBMCs.

Methods used by the authors: Estimation of nucleated cell counts was performed using reference gene primer amplification. TCRdb keeps only in-frame clones here, not all; method: immunoSEQ multiplex PCR. That table furnishes V, J and clone size, whereas the DNA furnished D and trimming. This sample has some 190,000 clones, with more than 65% found just once. This TCR was recovered from a woman aged 80 or over with active or convalescent COVID-19. Sequenced input: peripheral blood.

The CDR3 sequence: CASSPPGQGDYGYTF. CDR3 nucleotides: TGTGCCAGTAGTCCCCCGGGACAGGGGGACTATGGCTACACCTTC. The V call is TRBV19, the J call TRBJ1-2, with 11 bases lining up with TRBD1. This CDR3 is 15 amino acids long. CDR1 is LNHDA and CDR2 is SQIVND in the germline V gene (reference sequence). Losses at the gene ends were 5 bases for V and 3 bases for J; bases not matched to a gene: 5. Filled out from reference TRBV19 and TRBJ1-2, the complete variable domain reads DGGITQSPKYLFRKEGQNVTLSCEQNLNHDAMYWYRQDPGQGLRLIYYSQIVNDFQKGDIAEGYSVSREKKESFPLTVTSAQKNPTAFYLCASSPPGQGDYGYTFGSGTRLTVV.